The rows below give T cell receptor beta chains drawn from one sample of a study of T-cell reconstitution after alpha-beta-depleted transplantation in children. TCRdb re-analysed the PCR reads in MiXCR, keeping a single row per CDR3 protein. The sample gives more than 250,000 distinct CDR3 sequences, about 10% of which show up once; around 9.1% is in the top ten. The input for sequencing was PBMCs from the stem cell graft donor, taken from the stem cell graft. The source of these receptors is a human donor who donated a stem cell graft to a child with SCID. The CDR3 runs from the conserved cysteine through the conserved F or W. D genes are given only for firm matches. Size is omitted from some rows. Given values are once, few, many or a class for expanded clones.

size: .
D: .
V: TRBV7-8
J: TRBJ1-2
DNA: TGTGCCAGCAGCTTAGAATTCTCCAGGGTGTATGGCTACACCTTC
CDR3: CASSLEFSRVYGYTF

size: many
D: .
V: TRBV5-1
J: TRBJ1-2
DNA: TGCGCCAGCAGCTTGGCAGAGTACTATGGCTACACCTTC
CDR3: CASSLAEYYGYTF

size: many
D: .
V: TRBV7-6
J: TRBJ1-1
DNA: TGTGCCAGCAGCCCTACGAACACTGAAGCTTTCTTT
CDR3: CASSPTNTEAFF

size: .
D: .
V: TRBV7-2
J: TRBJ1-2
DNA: TGTGCCAGCAGCCCAGGGGACCTCCCTTCTAACTATGGCTACACCTTC
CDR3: CASSPGDLPSNYGYTF

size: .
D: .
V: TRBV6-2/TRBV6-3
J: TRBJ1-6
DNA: TGTGCCAGCAGTTACTCGCAGGATAATTCACCCCTCCACTTT
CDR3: CASSYSQDNSPLHF

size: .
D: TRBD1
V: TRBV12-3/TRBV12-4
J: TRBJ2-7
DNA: TGTGCCAGCAGTGGAGACAGGGCATCCGAGCAGTACTTC
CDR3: CASSGDRASEQYF

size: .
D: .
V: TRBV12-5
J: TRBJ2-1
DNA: TGTGCTAGTGGTTTTCGCGAGGGGGTCTACAATGAGCAGTTCTTC
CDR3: CASGFREGVYNEQFF

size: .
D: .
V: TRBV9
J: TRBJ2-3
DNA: TGTGCCAGCAGCGTATACGGGGGAACAGATACGCAGTATTTT
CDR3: CASSVYGGTDTQYF

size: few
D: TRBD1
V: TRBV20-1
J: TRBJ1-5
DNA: TGCAGTGCTAGCCGGGACAGGGGGGGCAATCAGCCCCAGCATTTT
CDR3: CSASRDRGGNQPQHF

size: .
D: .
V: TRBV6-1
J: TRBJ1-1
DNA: TGTGCCACCTCTCTGGGGGTGAACACTGAAGCTTTCTTT
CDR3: CATSLGVNTEAFF

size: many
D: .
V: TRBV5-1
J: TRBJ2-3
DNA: TGCGCCAGCAGCTTGGCGGCAGCTAGCACAGATACGCAGTATTTT
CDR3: CASSLAAASTDTQYF

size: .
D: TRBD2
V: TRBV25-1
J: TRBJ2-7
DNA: TGTGCCAGCAGGGGGGAGACTAGCGGGACCTACGAGCAGTACTTC
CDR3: CASRGETSGTYEQYF

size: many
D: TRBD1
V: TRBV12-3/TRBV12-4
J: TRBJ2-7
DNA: TGTGCCAGCAGTCCCGTTGGACAGGGGCCACCAAAGCTGTACTTC
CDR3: CASSPVGQGPPKLYF

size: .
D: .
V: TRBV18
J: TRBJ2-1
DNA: TGTGCCAGCTCACCAGGAGGGGGCCCATGGAATGAGCAGTTCTTC
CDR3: CASSPGGGPWNEQFF

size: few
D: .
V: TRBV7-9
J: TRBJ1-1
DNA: TGTGCCAGCAGACCAACGCCGGGGGCGGACACTGAAGCTTTCTTT
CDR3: CASRPTPGADTEAFF

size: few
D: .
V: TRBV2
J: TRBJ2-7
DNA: TGTGCCAGCACTCTTAGACAGACCTACGAGCAGTACTTC
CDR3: CASTLRQTYEQYF

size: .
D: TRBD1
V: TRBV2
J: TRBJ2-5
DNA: TGTGCCAGCAGCCGGGACAGGGGCTGGAGTGAGACCCAGTACTTC
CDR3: CASSRDRGWSETQYF

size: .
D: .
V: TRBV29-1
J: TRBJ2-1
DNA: TGCAGCGTCCATTGGAAGAATGAGCAGTTCTTC
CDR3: CSVHWKNEQFF

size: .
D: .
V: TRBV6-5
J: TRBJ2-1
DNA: TGTGCCAGCAGTTACCACGAATCCGGCAATGAGCAGTTCTTC
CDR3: CASSYHESGNEQFF

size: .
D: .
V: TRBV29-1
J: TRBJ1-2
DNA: TGCAGCGTTGAACCCCAGGGTCCGTATGGCTACACCTTC
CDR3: CSVEPQGPYGYTF

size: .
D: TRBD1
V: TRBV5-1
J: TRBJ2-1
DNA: TGCGCCAGCACCCCAGGGACAGGGGTCTACAATGAGCAGTTCTTC
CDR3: CASTPGTGVYNEQFF

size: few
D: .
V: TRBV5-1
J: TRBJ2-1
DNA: TGCGCCAGCAGCTTGGCAGCGGGCCAACCAAATGAGCAGTTCTTC
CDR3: CASSLAAGQPNEQFF

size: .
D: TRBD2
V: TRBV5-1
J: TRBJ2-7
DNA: TGCGCCAGCAGCCCGGGACTAGCGGCCTACGAGCAGTACTTC
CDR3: CASSPGLAAYEQYF

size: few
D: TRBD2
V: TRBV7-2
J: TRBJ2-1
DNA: TGTGCCAGCAGCGGACTAGCGCGGTACAATGAGCAGTTCTTC
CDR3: CASSGLARYNEQFF

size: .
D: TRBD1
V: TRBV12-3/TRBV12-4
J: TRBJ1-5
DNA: TGTGCCAGCAGTTTAGGGGGGACAGGAGGATATAGCAATCAGCCCCAGCATTTT
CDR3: CASSLGGTGGYSNQPQHF

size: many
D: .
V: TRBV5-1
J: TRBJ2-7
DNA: TGCGCCAGCAGCTTGAGGGCGATCAGCTACGAGCAGTACTTC
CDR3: CASSLRAISYEQYF

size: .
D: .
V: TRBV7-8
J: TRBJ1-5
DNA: TGTGCCAGCAGCTCAGCCTCAGGGGTTCAGCCCCAGCATTTT
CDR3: CASSSASGVQPQHF

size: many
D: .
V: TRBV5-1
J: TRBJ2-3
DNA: TGCGCCAGCAGCCCTCAGACAAGCACAGATACGCAGTATTTT
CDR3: CASSPQTSTDTQYF

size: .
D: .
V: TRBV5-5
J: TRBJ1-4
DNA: TGTGCCAGCAGCTTTCCCGCAGGGAAGGAAGAAAAACTGTTTTTT
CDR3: CASSFPAGKEEKLFF

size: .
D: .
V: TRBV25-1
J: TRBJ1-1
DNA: TGTGCCAGCACTAAGAACACTGAAGCTTTCTTT
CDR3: CASTKNTEAFF

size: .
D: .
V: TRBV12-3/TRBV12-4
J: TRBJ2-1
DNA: TGTGCCAGCAGTCCCGGTAGGACCGCGGGCAATGAGCAGTTCTTC
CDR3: CASSPGRTAGNEQFF

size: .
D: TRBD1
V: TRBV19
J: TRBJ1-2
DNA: TGTGCCAGTAGTATCGCTACAGGGGAGGGCTATGGCTACACCTTC
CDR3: CASSIATGEGYGYTF

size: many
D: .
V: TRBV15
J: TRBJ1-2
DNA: TGTGCCACCAGCAGAGATCGAGGAACAGGGTCCTATGGCTACACCTTC
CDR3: CATSRDRGTGSYGYTF

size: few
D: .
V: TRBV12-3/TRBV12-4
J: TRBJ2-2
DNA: TGTGCCAGCAGTTCTACTAGGGTTGAGCTCGGGGAGCTGTTTTTT
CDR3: CASSSTRVELGELFF

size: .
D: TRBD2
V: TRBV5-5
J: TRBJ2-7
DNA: TGTGCCAGCGGATCTATAGCGGGGGGGGACTACGAGCAGTACTTC
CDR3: CASGSIAGGDYEQYF

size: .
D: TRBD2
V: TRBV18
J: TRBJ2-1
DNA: TGTGCCAGCTCACCCCGGGGGGTGACTAGCCTACCCAATGAGCAGTTCTTC
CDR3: CASSPRGVTSLPNEQFF

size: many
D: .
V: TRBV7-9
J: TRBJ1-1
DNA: TGCGCCAGCAGCTGGACGGGGAACACTGAAGCTTTCTTT
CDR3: CASSWTGNTEAFF

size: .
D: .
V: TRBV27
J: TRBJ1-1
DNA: TGTGCCAGCGGAGACTTAATTGAAGCTTTCTTT
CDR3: CASGDLIEAFF

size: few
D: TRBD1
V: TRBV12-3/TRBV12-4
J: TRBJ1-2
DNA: TGTGCCAGCAGTTTAGCGCTTGGGACAGGTTATGGCTACACCTTC
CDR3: CASSLALGTGYGYTF

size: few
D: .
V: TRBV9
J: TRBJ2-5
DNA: TGTGCCAGCAGCGCCCGACAGGACCAAGAGACCCAGTACTTC
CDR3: CASSARQDQETQYF

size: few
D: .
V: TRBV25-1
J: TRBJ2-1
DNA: TGTGCCAGCAGTGGGGGGAGCCGGGGCGATGAGCAGTTCTTC
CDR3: CASSGGSRGDEQFF

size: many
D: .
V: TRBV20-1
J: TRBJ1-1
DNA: TGCAGTGCTTCGGGACACAGAAGTGAAGCTTTCTTT
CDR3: CSASGHRSEAFF

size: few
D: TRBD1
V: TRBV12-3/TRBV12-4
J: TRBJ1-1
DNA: TGTGCCAGCAGTTTTCCCAAGACAGGGGTTCCTAACACTGAAGCTTTCTTT
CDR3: CASSFPKTGVPNTEAFF

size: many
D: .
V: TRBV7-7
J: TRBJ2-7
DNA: TGTGCCAGCAGCATCGATCCGGGATCCTACGAGCAGTACTTC
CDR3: CASSIDPGSYEQYF

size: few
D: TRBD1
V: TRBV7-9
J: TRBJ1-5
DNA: TGTGCCAGCAGCACCGGGACAGGGCCATTACGCAATCAGCCCCAGCATTTT
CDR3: CASSTGTGPLRNQPQHF

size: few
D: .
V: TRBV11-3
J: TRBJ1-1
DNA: TGTGCCAGCAGCTTAGGTCCAGCGAACACTGAAGCTTTCTTT
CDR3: CASSLGPANTEAFF

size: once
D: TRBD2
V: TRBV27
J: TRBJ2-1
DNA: TGTGCCTGCAGACAGGGGGCCGGGACTAGCGGGGGGGCAATCCATGAGCAGTTCTTC
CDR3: CACRQGAGTSGGAIHEQFF

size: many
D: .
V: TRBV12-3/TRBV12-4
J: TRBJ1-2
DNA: TGTGCCAGCAGTTTTCGGGGTTCTAGCTATGGCTACACCTTC
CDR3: CASSFRGSSYGYTF

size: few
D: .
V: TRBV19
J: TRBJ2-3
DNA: TGTGCCAGTAGTATCCAGGGGTACACAGATACGCAGTATTTT
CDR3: CASSIQGYTDTQYF

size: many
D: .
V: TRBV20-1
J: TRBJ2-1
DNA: TGCAGTGCTAGGGGTAGCGGCCCCTACAATGAGCAGTTCTTC
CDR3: CSARGSGPYNEQFF

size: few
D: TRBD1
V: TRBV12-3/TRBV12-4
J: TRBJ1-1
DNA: TGTGCCAGCAGTTCGGACAGGCCAGAAAGCTACACTGAAGCTTTCTTT
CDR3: CASSSDRPESYTEAFF

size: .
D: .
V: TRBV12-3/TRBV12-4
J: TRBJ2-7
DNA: TGTGCCAGCAGTCCCGACTCCGCAGCCTACGAGCAGTACTTC
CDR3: CASSPDSAAYEQYF

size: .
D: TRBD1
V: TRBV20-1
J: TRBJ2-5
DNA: TGCAGTGCTGGCCAGGGGGTTTTAGAGACCCAGTACTTC
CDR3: CSAGQGVLETQYF

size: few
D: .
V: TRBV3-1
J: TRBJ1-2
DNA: TGTGCCAGCACCGAATTAGGGAGTAACTATGGCTACACCTTC
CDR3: CASTELGSNYGYTF